The entry below describes one T cell receptor beta chain. No antigen is known for it. The CDR3 totals 16 residues. After removal of 4 bases from V and 3 bases from J, the junction contained 9 bases not matched to a gene. Germline lookup yields CDR1 MDHEN and CDR2 SYDVKM. The sample comes from a study of cytomegalovirus exposure and HLA in healthy donors. Whole-study context: Around 180 million T cells yielded some 120 million unique TCR beta sequences in earlier analysis. Of the donors genotyped, 300 to 500 in all, around 77% fell in the Caucasian-associated ancestry cluster.

General study points: Apart from CMV serostatus, no immune exposure information was available.

Primers for the PCR totalled 60 Vbeta and 13 Jbeta. The table came from immunoSEQ multiplex PCR; TCRdb's copy has only in-frame clones and leaves some out. Here the sample spans about 150,000 clones, over 65% being singletons. V usage is TRBV28 and J usage is TRBJ1-1; 9 bases match TRBD1. The clonotype was recovered from a woman aged 40 to 49 in good health and CMV-seronegative. Input material: PBMCs. CDR3 region: CASSSPQGALDTEAFF. For the CDR3, the DNA is TGTGCCAGCAGTTCGCCACAGGGGGCCTTGGACACTGAAGCTTTCTTT.